This TCR beta chain was profiled in a study of shared T cell receptors in the human thymus. TCRdb's table, derived via immunoSEQ multiplex PCR, lists solely in-frame clones and lacks some. The sample lists hundreds of thousands of clones; approximately 78% were seen once. Germline lookup yields CDR1 SGHDT and CDR2 YYEEEE. J gave up 5 bases and V 4 bases, and 9 bases lay outside the gene matches. The CDR3 totals 15 residues. These data were likewise used in another study, on human thymus T cells. That paper states: Samples came from healthy Finnish infants during open corrective cardiac surgery. Surgeons resected thymus tissue during corrective heart surgery. Apparent skewing of V and J gene usage characterized both thymic and blood repertoires.

The material sequenced was thymocytes. This TCR came from a boy less than two years old with a congenital heart defect. The chain carries TRBV5-6 and TRBJ2-7; 10 nucleotides agree with TRBD2. In DNA form, the CDR3 reads TGTGCCAGCAGCCGAAGCGGGAGGGCTTCCCACGAGCAGTACTTC. This codes for CASSRSGRASHEQYF.